The next 8 T cell receptor beta chains were all read from a single sample in a study of T-cell reconstitution after alpha-beta-depleted transplantation in children. It was with unique molecular identifiers that the TCRbeta library was prepared. TCRdb recomputed calls from the PCR reads with MiXCR, one row per CDR3 protein. The data hold about 100,000 distinct CDR3 sequences, with roughly 7.2% observed a single time. Material: PBMCs, obtained before TCRalphabeta/CD19-depleted stem cell transplant. The receptors originated from a boy aged 2 to 10 with acute lymphoblastic leukemia, due to receive a stem cell transplant.

This clonotype was counted a few times. The V gene is TRBV6-1, the J gene TRBJ1-5; D is undetermined. Germline values: CDR1 MNHNS, CDR2 SASEGT. Trimming cost V 6 bases and J 7 bases, with 13 bases left between them. This CDR3 region has 13 residues. In DNA form, the CDR3 reads TGTGCCAGCAGGGTAGGGTCCGTACAGCCCCAGCATTTT. Translating it yields CASRVGSVQPQHF.

This clonotype was seen more than once but under ten times. The chain is built from TRBV5-1 and TRBJ2-3; 14 nucleotides agree with TRBD2. CDR1 is SGHRS and CDR2 is YFSETQ in the germline V gene. The CDR3 runs 17 residues. The trim removed 4 bases at V and 3 bases at J, leaving 7 bases unmatched. This CDR3 reads CASSTGLAGGRTDTQYF. The DNA of the CDR3 is TGCGCCAGCAGCACCGGACTAGCGGGGGGCAGGACAGATACGCAGTATTTT.

This clonotype has a count of ten or more. This chain connects TRBV20-1 to TRBJ2-1; D remains ambiguous. Germline CDR1 reads DFQATT; CDR2 reads SNEGSKA (reference sequence). V was pared by 3 bases and J by 3 bases, with 0 bases between. The CDR3 runs 10 residues. As DNA, the CDR3 is TGCAGTGCTAGCTACAATGAGCAGTTCTTC. This translates into CSASYNEQFF.

This clonotype was found many times. J is TRBJ2-5 and V is TRBV15; TRBD1 might be the D (6 bases). The CDR3 runs to 14 residues. The ends were cut back, 0 bases at V and 4 bases at J, with 9 bases in the middle. From germline, CDR1 is LNHNV and CDR2 YYDKDF (reference sequence). Written as DNA, the CDR3 is TGTGCCACCAGCAGAGAGGGGGCAGGAGAGACCCAGTACTTC. This gives the protein CATSREGAGETQYF.

This clonotype was detected many times. This sequence joins TRBV9 and TRBJ2-1; the D gene could be TRBD1 or TRBD2 (5 bases each). The V gene's germline CDR1 is SGDLS and CDR2 YYNGEE. The CDR3 loop spans 14 amino acids. Trimming removed 4 bases at V and 2 bases at J, with 10 bases between. The CDR3, as DNA: TGTGCCAGCAGCCCCGGGGCAGCCTACAATGAGCAGTTCTTC. As protein: CASSPGAAYNEQFF.

The chain links TRBV12-3 or TRBV12-4 to TRBJ2-3; 9 bases fit TRBD2. Germline trimming cut 2 bases from V and 2 bases from J; bases unmatched to any gene: 8. CDR3 length: 17 amino acids. CDR3: CASSLMSGGTLTDTQYF. CDR3 DNA: TGTGCCAGCAGTTTAATGAGCGGGGGGACCCTCACAGATACGCAGTATTTT.

This clonotype occurred many times. V usage is TRBV20-1 and J usage is TRBJ1-3; D is uncertain. V was pared by 2 bases and J by 0 bases, with 8 bases between. The CDR3 contains 14 residues. Germline V gene sequence: CDR1 DFQATT, CDR2 SNEGSKA (reference sequence). This CDR3 is CSARTRGSGNTIYF. The DNA of the CDR3 is TGCAGTGCTAGAACCCGGGGCTCTGGAAACACCATATATTTT.

The sample holds many counts of this clonotype. The genes are TRBV9 and TRBJ2-3; perhaps D is TRBD1 or TRBD2 (6 bases each). The V end lost 1 base, the J end lost 5 bases, and 14 bases lay between the germline ends. Germline V CDR1 and CDR2: SGDLS, YYNGEE. The CDR3 is made up of 15 amino acids. DNA of the CDR3: TGTGCCAGCAGCGTATGGGGGGCGCAGGGAGATACGCAGTATTTT. As protein: CASSVWGAQGDTQYF.